The 29 T cell receptor beta chains presented below share a single source sample, sequenced in a study of OX40 agonist ivuxolimab in advanced cancers. Sequenced by immunoSEQ multiplex PCR; TCRdb stores in-frame clones only, minus some. The sample includes about 58,000 clones, about four fifths of them seen just once. Sequencing was performed on CD4+ or CD8+ T cells sorted from blood, taken in a trial of the OX40 agonist ivuxolimab. These receptors originate from an adult with an advanced solid tumor such as melanoma, head and neck, liver or kidney cancer.

The CDR3 is CATKGAGETQYF. As DNA, the CDR3 is TGCGCCACAAAGGGGGCTGGGGAGACCCAGTACTTC. V and J are TRBV5-1 and TRBJ2-5; 7 nucleotides line up with TRBD1. Germline CDR1 and CDR2: SGHRS and YFSETQ. The CDR3 is made up of 12 amino acids. The V and J ends lost 9 bases and 5 bases, in that order; junction bases with no gene match: 7.

V and J are TRBV5-1 and TRBJ2-2, with TRBD1 as a possible D gene (5 bases). Germline V CDR1 and CDR2: SGHRS, YFSETQ. The CDR3 runs to 15 residues. V lost 4 bases, J lost 3 bases, and 13 bases lay in between. The CDR3 coding sequence is TGCGCCAGCAGCCGAGACAGACCGGACACCGGGGAGCTGTTTTTT. The encoded protein is CASSRDRPDTGELFF.

J is TRBJ2-7 and V is TRBV19; 10 bases are a match to TRBD2. V trimming: 8 bases; J trimming: 0 bases; junction bases outside the gene matches: 4. From germline, CDR1 is LNHDA and CDR2 SQIVND (reference sequence). This CDR3 comprises 14 residues. The CDR3 protein is CASAGTSASYEQYF. The CDR3 bases are TGTGCCAGTGCCGGGACTAGCGCCTCCTACGAGCAGTACTTC.

This clone has just a few counts. The chain combines TRBV19 with TRBJ1-5; the D is unclear. V shed 8 bases and J shed 3 bases, with 17 bases lying between them. This CDR3 region has 15 residues. CDR1 and CDR2 from the germline V gene are LNHDA and SQIVND (reference sequence). The chain's CDR3 is CASRPTVQTNQPQHF. CDR3 nucleotides: TGTGCCAGTCGGCCTACGGTCCAGACCAATCAGCCCCAGCATTTT.

This clone was observed a single time. The chain is built from TRBV6-1 and TRBJ2-2, with 8 bases matching TRBD1. The CDR3 covers 15 residues. Looked up from germline, CDR1 is MNHNS and CDR2 is SASEGT. V lost 6 bases to trimming and J lost 0 bases; unmatched junction nucleotides: 3. Written as DNA, the CDR3 is TGTGCCAGCAGCTACAGGGGGTCGAACACCGGGGAGCTGTTTTTT. Protein: CASSYRGSNTGELFF.

This clone was seen just once. V and J are TRBV25-1 and TRBJ1-1; the match to TRBD1 covers 7 bases. Trimming took 6 bases from V and 4 from J; bases not matched to a gene: 11. This CDR3 region has 15 residues. From germline, CDR1 is MGHDK and CDR2 SYGVNS. CDR3 sequence: CASRRTGGWGTEAFF. The CDR3 DNA follows: TGTGCCAGCAGGAGGACAGGAGGTTGGGGCACTGAAGCTTTCTTT.

This clone came up a few times. The V and J genes are TRBV2 and TRBJ2-2; the D gene is possibly TRBD1 (6 bases). This CDR3 region has 15 residues. CDR1 and CDR2 (germline): SNHLY, FYNNEI. The V end was cut by 6 bases, the J end by 8 bases, with 19 bases between. The CDR3 sequence: CASSARQVPRGELFF. The CDR3 region has the DNA TGTGCCAGCAGCGCCCGACAGGTCCCCAGAGGGGAGCTGTTTTTT.

The rearrangement joins TRBV6-1 to TRBJ1-2; 7 bases match TRBD1. Germline CDR1 MNHNS, CDR2 SASEGT. The CDR3 consists of 15 residues. With 10 bases clipped from V and 3 bases from J, the junction kept 14 bases outside the gene matches. The CDR3 region is CATHPWDRGDYGYTF. The CDR3, as DNA: TGTGCCACCCACCCTTGGGACAGAGGAGACTATGGCTACACCTTC.

This clone was observed a single time. The chain carries TRBV2 and TRBJ1-3, with TRBD1 matching over 8 bases. Germline CDR1 is SNHLY and CDR2 is FYNNEI. The V and J ends lost 5 bases and 9 bases, in that order; junction bases with no gene match: 6. The CDR3 loop spans 13 amino acids. The CDR3, as DNA: TGTGCCAGCAGTCCCGGACAGGGAGGCACCATATATTTT. It codes for CASSPGQGGTIYF.

This clone occurred a few times. The rearrangement joins TRBV5-1 to TRBJ1-1; no clear D. This CDR3 is 16 amino acids long. The V and J ends lost 4 bases and 0 bases respectively, with 16 bases between them. Germline loops: CDR1 SGHRS, CDR2 YFSETQ. The DNA of the CDR3 is TGCGCCAGCAGCCTATGGACCGTCGGCATGAACACTGAAGCTTTCTTT. Amino acid sequence: CASSLWTVGMNTEAFF.

As DNA, the CDR3 is TGCGCCAGCAGCCTGGGACAGGGGGTCCAGTATGAAAAACTGTTTTTT. Amino acid sequence: CASSLGQGVQYEKLFF. J is TRBJ1-4 and V is TRBV5-1; 11 positions match TRBD1. With 4 bases clipped from V and 6 bases from J, the junction kept 8 bases outside the gene matches. The CDR3 spans 16 residues. CDR1 SGHRS and CDR2 YFSETQ come from the germline V gene.

This clone appeared once. This chain links TRBV7-2 with TRBJ2-3; perhaps D is TRBD1 or TRBD2 (5 bases each). V was shortened by 5 bases and J by 2 bases, with 14 bases between the two germline ends. The CDR3 runs to 15 residues. Germline assignment: CDR1 SGHTA and CDR2 FQGNSA. The CDR3 bases are TGTGCCAGCAGCCCCACGGGACGGCCCACAGATACGCAGTATTTT. This translates into CASSPTGRPTDTQYF.

The chain combines TRBV10-2 with TRBJ1-4, with D perhaps TRBD1 (5 bases). Deletions cut 9 bases from V and 5 bases from J, with 13 bases between. The CDR3 length is 13 residues. The V gene's germline CDR1 is WSHSY and CDR2 SAAADI. The CDR3 nucleotides are TGCGCCAGTCAAACAGACAGCAATGAAAAACTGTTTTTT. It encodes CASQTDSNEKLFF.

The chain carries TRBV10-3 and TRBJ1-4; D is perhaps TRBD1 (5 bases). Trimming cost V 3 bases and J 7 bases, with 12 bases left between them. Germline-derived CDR1 and CDR2 are ENHRY and SYGVKD. There are 14 residues in the CDR3. The CDR3: CAISERGFGEKLFF. The CDR3 nucleotides are TGTGCCATCAGTGAACGGGGGTTCGGTGAAAAACTGTTTTTT.

The chain couples TRBV7-2 to TRBJ2-7; 10 nucleotides line up with TRBD2. Losses at the gene ends were 1 base for V and 5 bases for J; bases not matched to a gene: 5. Germline V gives CDR1 SGHTA, CDR2 FQGNSA. This CDR3 region has 15 residues. CDR3 amino acids: CASSLGVLAGDEQYF. As DNA, the CDR3 is TGTGCCAGCAGCTTAGGGGTTCTAGCGGGGGACGAGCAGTACTTC.

The chain carries TRBV2 and TRBJ2-7; tentative D call: TRBD1 (5 bases). The germline V gene has CDR1 SNHLY and CDR2 FYNNEI. V lost 7 bases to trimming and J lost 2 bases, with 15 bases between them. The CDR3 length is 14 residues. DNA for the CDR3: TGTGCCAGCAAAAACTCAGGACACACCTACGAGCAGTACTTC. It translates to CASKNSGHTYEQYF.

The sample holds one count of this clone. The gene calls are TRBV29-1 and TRBJ2-5; either TRBD1 or TRBD2 may fit D (7 bases each). V was trimmed by 4 bases and J by 1 base, leaving 16 bases between them. There are 15 residues in the CDR3. CDR1 is SQVTM, CDR2 ANQGSEA, per germline. CDR3 sequence: CSVAHRGGGQETQYF. CDR3 coding DNA: TGCAGCGTTGCCCACAGGGGCGGGGGCCAAGAGACCCAGTACTTC.

This clone has more than one count but fewer than ten. V is TRBV5-1 and J is TRBJ2-7; weak D call: TRBD2 (6 bases). The CDR3 extends over 15 amino acids. Deletions cut 3 bases from V and 0 bases from J, with 13 bases between. Per germline, CDR1 SGHRS and CDR2 YFSETQ. CDR3 sequence (DNA): TGCGCCAGCAGCTCGGTTGCGGGGAGCTCCTACGAGCAGTACTTC. Protein product: CASSSVAGSSYEQYF.

The chain recombines TRBV5-1 with TRBJ1-2; no clear D gene. The CDR3 consists of 14 residues. The germline V gene has CDR1 SGHRS and CDR2 YFSETQ. Trimming pared 1 base from V and 8 bases from J, leaving 15 bases between. The CDR3 region has the DNA TGCGCCAGCAGCTTGTCAACAGCCTCCTTCGGCTACACCTTC. Its protein is CASSLSTASFGYTF. Full variable domain (remainder filled in from reference TRBV5-1 and TRBJ1-2): KAGVTQTPRYLIKTRGQQVTLSCSPISGHRSVSWYQQTPGQGLQFLFEYFSETQRNKGNFPGRFSGRQFSNSRSEMNVSTLELGDSALYLCASSLSTASFGYTFGSGTRLTVV.

This chain uses TRBV30 with TRBJ2-7; 7 positions agree with TRBD2. Germline CDR1 reads GTSNPN; CDR2 reads SVGIG (reference sequence). This CDR3 spans 15 amino acids. With V trimmed by 3 bases and J by 3 bases, 11 bases remained unmatched. The CDR3 DNA follows: TGTGCCTGGAGCCCCCTGCTCAGGGAGGGCTACGAGCAGTACTTC. Amino acid sequence: CAWSPLLREGYEQYF.

The chain uses TRBV7-3 and TRBJ2-7, with D possibly being TRBD1 or TRBD2 (5 bases each). CDR3 size: 14 residues. The V gene lost 2 bases and the J gene lost 7 bases, with 15 bases spanning the gap. The V gene's germline CDR1 is SGHTA and CDR2 FQGTGA. CDR3 protein: CASSLVGGRSEQYF. DNA of the CDR3: TGTGCCAGCAGCTTAGTTGGGGGACGGAGTGAGCAGTACTTC.

V gene TRBV5-8 combines with J gene TRBJ2-2; TRBD2 agrees at 10 bases. The CDR3 is 18 amino acids. V was clipped by 2 bases and J by 1 base; unmatched bases: 8. CDR1 and CDR2 (germline): SGHTS, YDEGEE. DNA for the CDR3: TGTGCCAGCAGCTTCTTCGGGTTAGCGGGAGGGAACACCGGGGAGCTGTTTTTT. Translating gives CASSFFGLAGGNTGELFF.

The CDR3 region is CASSFRDSPYEQYF. DNA for the CDR3: TGTGCCAGCAGCTTCCGAGACAGCCCCTACGAGCAGTACTTC. J is TRBJ2-7 and V is TRBV7-8; D perhaps matches TRBD1 (5 bases). Per germline, CDR1 SGHVS and CDR2 FQNEAQ. Trimming removed 3 bases at V and 2 bases at J, with 11 bases between. The CDR3 is 14 residues long.

This clone appeared a few times. The rearrangement uses TRBV5-1 and TRBJ2-7; TRBD2 aligns across 12 bases. Germline V CDR1 and CDR2: SGHRS, YFSETQ. The CDR3 extends over 15 amino acids. Trimming took 4 bases from V and 6 from J; bases not matched to a gene: 8. The CDR3 DNA reads TGCGCCAGCAGCACCTTGACTAGCGGGAGTCGCGAGCAGTACTTC. Translated: CASSTLTSGSREQYF.

J is TRBJ2-3 and V is TRBV2, with 10 bases matching TRBD2. CDR3 length: 14 residues. The germline CDR1 and CDR2 sequences are SNHLY and FYNNEI. The J segment lost 8 bases and the V segment lost 3 bases, leaving 5 bases of the junction unmatched. This CDR3 reads CASSEASGGSTQYF. The CDR3 region has the DNA TGTGCCAGCAGTGAGGCTAGCGGGGGTAGTACGCAGTATTTT.

As for this clone: Germline is not matched at one junction end, which may reflect a read error. The chain employs TRBV25-1 and TRBJ1-1; D uncertain. Germline loops: CDR1 MGHDK, CDR2 SYGVNS. The CDR3 is made up of 14 amino acids. CDR3 nucleotide sequence: TGTGCCAGCAGGCTTGGAGCAGCCCCTATACCCTTGGTCTTT. It encodes CASRLGAAPIPLVF.

The chain combines TRBV7-2 with TRBJ2-2; D gene uncertain. Looked up from germline, CDR1 is SGHTA and CDR2 is FQGNSA. The CDR3 loop spans 15 amino acids. V shed 2 bases and J shed 4 bases, with 11 bases lying between them. The CDR3 nucleotides are TGTGCCAGCAGCTTAAAATACTCACTCACCGGGGAGCTGTTTTTT. Translated: CASSLKYSLTGELFF.

Of note for this clone: This sample includes further DNA sequences coding for the same CDR3. The CDR3 nucleotides read TGCGCCAGCAGCTTGTCGACAGGGCCTGCAACTAATGAAAAACTGTTTTTT. Translated: CASSLSTGPATNEKLFF. The V and J genes are TRBV5-1 and TRBJ1-4, with 7 bases lining up with TRBD1. Trimming removed 1 base from V and 0 bases from J; junction bases left unmatched: 6. The CDR3 is 17 amino acids. Germline loops: CDR1 SGHRS, CDR2 YFSETQ.

This clone showed up just a few times. The CDR3 nucleotides are TGCGCCAGCAGCCAGTGGCGTAACGAAAAACTGTTTTTT. It encodes CASSQWRNEKLFF. The chain has TRBV4-1 and TRBJ1-4; D ambiguous. This CDR3 is built from 13 residues. Germline V gene sequence: CDR1 MGHRA, CDR2 YSYEKL. V lost 3 bases and J lost 8, with 10 bases in between.